Following are 20 T cell receptor beta chains from one sample sequenced in a study of Graves' ophthalmopathy and Graves' hyperthyroidism. CDR3 regions of TCR beta were amplified from RNA transcripts. First-round RT-PCR employed HTBI primers, with a second-round multiplex PCR after it. TCRdb used MiXCR to reprocess the multiplex PCR reads, holding one entry per CDR3 protein. This sample has around 660,000 distinct CDR3 sequences, with about 38% found just once. The sequencing sample was made of peripheral blood. These receptors were obtained from an adult man with Graves' ophthalmopathy.

The chain employs TRBV2 and TRBJ1-2; TRBD1 is a possible D gene (6 bases). The V end lost 3 bases, the J end lost 0 bases, and 11 bases lay between the germline ends. CDR3 length equals 15 residues. Germline assignment: CDR1 SNHLY and CDR2 FYNNEI. In nucleotides, the CDR3 is TGTGCCAGCAGTGAGGGGGCCGTCTCTAACTATGGCTACACCTTC. It yields the protein CASSEGAVSNYGYTF.

For the CDR3, the DNA is TGTGCCAGTAGGACATGGGTCGGAAACACCATATATTTT. The encoded protein is CASRTWVGNTIYF. The V and J genes are TRBV19 and TRBJ1-3; D gene uncertain. CDR1 is LNHDA and CDR2 is SQIVND in the germline V gene (reference sequence). CDR3 length: 13 amino acids. V lost 6 bases and J lost 4, with 10 bases in between.

CDR3 amino acids: CSVDGSSGELFF. In DNA form, the CDR3 reads TGCAGCGTTGATGGCAGCTCTGGGGAGCTGTTTTTT. V gene TRBV29-1 combines with J gene TRBJ2-2; no clear D. Per the germline V gene, CDR1 is SQVTM and CDR2 is ANQGSEA. V was trimmed by 3 bases and J by 8 bases, leaving 10 bases between them. The CDR3 runs 12 residues.

The chain uses TRBV15 and TRBJ2-1; D is unresolved. Germline V gene lookup returns CDR1 LNHNV and CDR2 YYDKDF (reference sequence). V was cut by 2 bases and J by 2 bases, with 10 bases left in between. This CDR3 is built from 15 residues. This CDR3 reads CATSRTREAYNEQFF. The CDR3 nucleotides are TGTGCCACCAGCAGAACTCGAGAGGCCTACAATGAGCAGTTCTTC.

This clonotype turned up a few times. The J gene is TRBJ2-6, the V gene TRBV6-1; the D is unclear. This CDR3 region has 17 residues. Germline lookup yields CDR1 MNHNS and CDR2 SASEGT. Trimming shortened V by 4 bases and J by 0 bases, and 13 bases separated the two germline ends. CDR3 protein: CASSGSDSISGANVLTF. For the CDR3, the DNA is TGTGCCAGCAGTGGCAGCGACTCAATCTCTGGGGCCAACGTCCTGACTTTC.

The gene calls are TRBV29-1 and TRBJ2-5; 12 bases agree with TRBD1. The CDR3 length is 13 residues. Per germline, CDR1 SQVTM and CDR2 ANQGSEA. CDR3: CSEGTGGAETQYF. The DNA for the CDR3 is TGCAGTGAAGGGACAGGGGGCGCAGAGACCCAGTACTTC.

The chain links TRBV2 to TRBJ2-7; no clear D gene. Trimming removed 8 bases from V and 2 bases from J, with 13 bases in between. CDR1 and CDR2 from the germline V gene are SNHLY and FYNNEI. This CDR3 contains 13 residues. The CDR3: CASVEATTYEQYF. The CDR3 nucleotides are TGTGCCAGCGTTGAAGCCACTACCTACGAGCAGTACTTC.

V usage is TRBV14 and J usage is TRBJ1-4; D call uncertain. The ends were cut back, 0 bases at V and 6 bases at J, with 14 bases in the middle. The germline gives CDR1 SGHDN, CDR2 FVKESK. The CDR3 totals 16 residues. The CDR3 loop is CASSQEKGLADEKLFF. The CDR3 DNA follows: TGTGCCAGCAGCCAAGAGAAAGGGCTGGCTGATGAAAAACTGTTTTTT.

This clonotype has more than one count but fewer than ten. CDR3 region: CASSYPGTGTGELFF. DNA for the CDR3: TGCGCCAGCAGCTACCCCGGGACAGGGACCGGGGAGCTGTTTTTT. This rearrangement joins TRBV5-1 to TRBJ2-2, with 9 bases aligning to TRBD1. V lost 3 bases to trimming and J lost 5 bases; unmatched junction nucleotides: 5. The CDR3 sequence is 15 residues long. Per germline, CDR1 SGHRS and CDR2 YFSETQ. Drawing the rest from reference TRBV5-1 and TRBJ2-2, the complete variable domain is KAGVTQTPRYLIKTRGQQVTLSCSPISGHRSVSWYQQTPGQGLQFLFEYFSETQRNKGNFPGRFSGRQFSNSRSEMNVSTLELGDSALYLCASSYPGTGTGELFFGEGSRLTVL.

The chain recombines TRBV7-2 with TRBJ2-3; 8 bases are a match to TRBD2. The germline gives CDR1 SGHTA, CDR2 FQGNSA. The trim removed 3 bases at V and 2 bases at J, leaving 4 bases unmatched. CDR3 length: 15 amino acids. CDR3 sequence reads: CASSFGLAYTDTQYF. In DNA, the CDR3 is TGTGCCAGCAGCTTCGGACTAGCCTACACAGATACGCAGTATTTT.

The table lists this clonotype with many counts. J is TRBJ1-5 and V is TRBV24-1, with 7 bases matching TRBD1. The ends lost 4 bases at V and 9 bases at J; junction bases unmatched: 8. The CDR3 sequence is 14 residues long. Germline CDR1 reads KGHDR; CDR2 reads SFDVKD. In nucleotides, the CDR3 is TGTGCCACCAGTGACCGGACAGGTTATTGGCCCCAGCATTTT. It is translated as CATSDRTGYWPQHF.

This clonotype was found many times. As DNA, the CDR3 is TGTGCCATCAGCGGCGGGAGGGCTACCTACGAGCAGTACTTC. Amino acid sequence: CAISGGRATYEQYF. This chain links TRBV10-3 with TRBJ2-7; 9 nucleotides line up with TRBD2. The CDR3 consists of 14 residues. The germline CDR1 and CDR2 sequences are ENHRY and SYGVKD. Trimming at V came to 6 bases and at J to 2 bases, leaving 5 bases not matched to a gene.

The chain is built from TRBV29-1 and TRBJ2-7, with D perhaps TRBD1 (5 bases). CDR1 is SQVTM, CDR2 ANQGSEA, per germline. Trimming took 1 base from V and 7 from J, leaving 14 bases between them. CDR3 size: 13 residues. CDR3: CSVEGVGDTEQYF. CDR3 nucleotide sequence: TGCAGCGTTGAAGGGGTAGGGGATACAGAGCAGTACTTC.

The chain uses TRBV9 and TRBJ1-1; D remains ambiguous. V lost 4 bases and J lost 6, with 13 bases in between. The length of the CDR3 is 13 residues. The V gene's germline CDR1 is SGDLS and CDR2 YYNGEE. CDR3 in amino acids: CASSPTLGAEAFF. The CDR3 nucleotides are TGTGCCAGCAGCCCAACCCTGGGTGCTGAAGCTTTCTTT.

The CDR3 nucleotides read TGTGCCAGCAGTCCGACAGGGGACCCTTACGAGCAGTACTTC. This gives the protein CASSPTGDPYEQYF. The genes are TRBV12-3 or TRBV12-4 and TRBJ2-7; 8 bases match TRBD1. This CDR3 region has 14 residues. Trimming took 5 bases from V and 4 from J; bases not matched to a gene: 7.

This rearrangement joins TRBV25-1 to TRBJ2-5, with D tentatively TRBD2 (7 bases). The end of the DNA fits TRBJ2-7 better, so the J call may be wrong. The CDR3 is made up of 14 amino acids. Germline V gene data show CDR1 as MGHDK and CDR2 as SYGVNS. For the CDR3, the DNA is TGTGCCAGCAGTGCCCGGGGGGACAACTACGAGCAGTACTTC. Its translation: CASSARGDNYEQYF.

This clonotype was seen many times. The gene calls are TRBV29-1 and TRBJ2-5; a possible D gene is TRBD1 (6 bases). The V and J ends lost 4 bases and 5 bases respectively, with 8 bases between them. CDR1 SQVTM and CDR2 ANQGSEA come from the germline V gene. This CDR3 spans 11 amino acids. The CDR3 nucleotides are TGCAGCGTTGGGGGGCCGGAGACCCAGTACTTC. Residues: CSVGGPETQYF. The whole variable domain, filled in from reference TRBV29-1 and TRBJ2-5, reads SAVISQKPSRDICQRGTSLTIQCQVDSQVTMMFWYRQQPGQSLTLIATANQGSEATYESGFVIDKFPISRPNLTFSTLTVSNMSPEDSSIYLCSVGGPETQYFGPGTRLLVL.

The CDR3 nucleotides read TGTGCCAGCAAACAGGGCATCGGGACTAATGAAAAACTGTTTTTT. This codes for CASKQGIGTNEKLFF. The V gene is TRBV25-1, the J gene TRBJ1-4; D might be TRBD1 (6 bases). With 7 bases removed from V and 2 bases from J, the gap between germline ends came to 14 bases. The CDR3 extends over 15 amino acids. The V gene's germline CDR1 is MGHDK and CDR2 SYGVNS.

This clonotype was found many times. The junction differs from germline at one of its ends, possibly a read error. The V and J genes are TRBV7-2 and TRBJ2-7; weak D call: TRBD2 (5 bases). The CDR3 is 13 residues long. CDR1 and CDR2 from the germline V gene are SGHTA and FQGNSA. The CDR3 sequence: CASSLAFGDEQYF. Here the CDR3 DNA reads TGTGCCAGCAGCCTAGCCTTTGGGGACGAGCAGTACTTC.

This rearrangement joins TRBV29-1 to TRBJ1-1; D gene unclear. Trimming left V 5 bases short and J 0 bases short, with 10 bases between. There are 13 residues in the CDR3. Germline V gene sequence: CDR1 SQVTM, CDR2 ANQGSEA. CDR3 residues: CSVRQRMNTEAFF. DNA for the CDR3: TGCAGCGTTCGGCAGAGAATGAACACTGAAGCTTTCTTT.